This T cell receptor beta chain was sequenced in a study of blood T cell repertoires in COVID-19. Those enrolled, adults aged roughly 18 to 89 years, came from some 25 US areas. How the authors handled the data: Scientists estimated how many nucleated cells there were by amplifying reference gene primers. Clones were sequenced by immunoSEQ multiplex PCR, and TCRdb holds only the in-frame ones, with some missing. V and J calls and clone size come straight from that table; D and trimming were deduced from the DNA. The repertoire consists of 200,000 to 250,000 clones, with 85% to 90% occurring once and the leading ten covering 3.5%. Trimming removed 1 base from V and 9 bases from J, with 16 bases in between. Germline V CDR1 and CDR2: SNHLY, FYNNEI. There are 15 residues in the CDR3.

The specimen sequenced was PBMCs or T cells enriched from blood (not recorded which). The chain joins TRBV2 to TRBJ1-5; tentative D call: TRBD1 (5 bases). The TCR was taken from a woman younger than 35 in a cohort exposed to, infected with or recovered from COVID-19 (not recorded which). CDR3 bases: TGTGCCAGCAGTGAAGAGGGCACTGGGGGGGTGCCCCAGCATTTT. Its translation: CASSEEGTGGVPQHF. The full variable domain, rest sourced from reference TRBV2 and TRBJ1-5, is EPEVTQTPSHQVTQMGQEVILRCVPISNHLYFYWYRQILGQKVEFLVSFYNNEISEKSEIFDDQFSVERPDGSNFTLKIRSTKLEDSAMYFCASSEEGTGGVPQHFGDGTRLSIL.